This TCR beta chain was retrieved from a study of cytomegalovirus exposure and HLA in healthy donors. About the study: An earlier analysis identified 117 million unique TCR beta sequences in 150 million to 200 million T cells.

Study results and caveats: An assumption of roughly uniform sequencing depth across donors underlay the presence/absence analyses. A later analysis found that most CMV-associated TCR beta chains appeared HLA-restricted.

Regarding this clone: What it recognizes is unknown.

The PCR employed 60 Vbeta primers together with 13 Jbeta primers. The protocol was immunoSEQ multiplex PCR, while the TCRdb copy is restricted to in-frame clones and leaves out a portion. In the table there are around 150,000 clones, about 64% of which are singletons. The germline V gene encodes CDR1 SGHRS and CDR2 YFSETQ. This CDR3 is 15 amino acids long. V trimming: 9 bases; J trimming: 6 bases; junction bases outside the gene matches: 18. Input material: PBMCs. J is TRBJ2-7 and V is TRBV5-1, with 7 bases identical to TRBD2. The sequence was collected from a woman under 40 in good health and CMV-seropositive. The CDR3 reads CATRATGTTFGEQYF. The DNA of the CDR3 is TGCGCCACCCGAGCAACCGGGACTACGTTCGGCGAGCAGTACTTC.